A selection of T cell receptor beta chains follows, all from one sample in a study of cytomegalovirus exposure and HLA in healthy donors. The method was immunoSEQ multiplex PCR; TCRdb's version includes in-frame clones alone and lacks a portion of them. Of under 200,000 clones in the sample, more than 75% were seen once. The specimen was PBMCs. These receptors were obtained from a girl aged 2-10 years in good health and CMV-seropositive. Both conserved end residues are part of each CDR3. D genes are given only for firm matches. The listing skips clone size in some rows; elsewhere it reads once, few, many or a size class.

TGTGCCAGCAGTGAACGTCAGCCCCAGCATTTT | CASSERQPQHF | 11 | TRBV6-1 | NA | NA | TRBJ1-5
TGTGCCAGCGTAACAGGACAGTATGGCTACACCTTC | CASVTGQYGYTF | 12 | TRBV28 | NA | NA | TRBJ1-2
TGTGCCAGCAGAACCGGGTCTCCCTATGGCTACACCTTC | CASRTGSPYGYTF | 13 | TRBV6-5 | NA | NA | TRBJ1-2
TGCGCCAGCAGCTTGGAGTTAGGGGATCCTGAAGCTTTCTTT | CASSLELGDPEAFF | 14 | TRBV5-1 | NA | NA | TRBJ1-1
TGTGCCAGCAGGAGACAGTCGAACACTGAAGCTTTCTTT | CASRRQSNTEAFF | 13 | TRBV7-8 | NA | NA | TRBJ1-1
TGCGCCAGCACGAGGGGAGGTGGAAACACCATATATTTT | CASTRGGGNTIYF | 13 | TRBV5-1 | NA | NA | TRBJ1-3
TGTGCCAGTAGTATGGGACGGGACAGACTTAGTTTACCCCTCCACTTT | CASSMGRDRLSLPLHF | 16 | TRBV19 | NA | TRBD1 | TRBJ1-6
TGTGCCAGCAGCGGTCGGGGTAGGGTGCTCAACACTGAAGCTTTCTTT | CASSGRGRVLNTEAFF | 16 | TRBV11-3 | NA | NA | TRBJ1-1
TGTGCCAGCAGTTATCGGGACAGGGGGCAGAACACTGAAGCTTTCTTT | CASSYRDRGQNTEAFF | 16 | TRBV6-5 | NA | TRBD1 | TRBJ1-1
TGTGCCAGCAGCTCAGCCCCCACAGGGGGCGGGAAGACCCAGTACTTC | CASSSAPTGGGKTQYF | 16 | TRBV7-9 | once | TRBD1 | TRBJ2-5
TGTGCCAGCAGCCAAGATCGTACTAACAAAAACATTCAGTACTTC | CASSQDRTNKNIQYF | 15 | TRBV4-2 | NA | NA | TRBJ2-4
TGTGCCAGCAGCTCCTTTAGCGGCTTAAGGGGAAATGAGCAGTTCTTC | CASSSFSGLRGNEQFF | 16 | TRBV6-4 | NA | NA | TRBJ2-1
TGCAGCGCCTACGGGGAATCAAACACAGATACGCAGTATTTT | CSAYGESNTDTQYF | 14 | TRBV29-1 | once | NA | TRBJ2-3
TGTGCCAGCAGCATCTCGAACAGGGCCAACACTGAAGCTTTCTTT | CASSISNRANTEAFF | 15 | TRBV7-9 | NA | NA | TRBJ1-1
TGTGCCACCAGCAGAGATACGGACAGGGGGAGGAACACCATATATTTT | CATSRDTDRGRNTIYF | 16 | TRBV15 | NA | TRBD1 | TRBJ1-3
TGCGCCAGCAGTCTGGGGGGGCAGGGAGACACTGAAGCTTTCTTT | CASSLGGQGDTEAFF | 15 | TRBV5-1 | once | NA | TRBJ1-1
TGTGCCTGGGGCATAGGACTAGCGGATTACAATGAGCAGTTCTTC | CAWGIGLADYNEQFF | 15 | TRBV30 | NA | TRBD2 | TRBJ2-1
TGTGCCAGCAGCTTGAGAAGCGGGAACAATGAGCAGTTCTTC | CASSLRSGNNEQFF | 14 | TRBV11-2 | NA | TRBD2 | TRBJ2-1
TGTGCCAGCAGCTTCAGGGGTCATAGCAATCAGCCCCAGCATTTT | CASSFRGHSNQPQHF | 15 | TRBV5-6 | NA | NA | TRBJ1-5
TGTGCCAGCAGCCCGACTAGCGGGTTTACCTACGAGCAGTACTTC | CASSPTSGFTYEQYF | 15 | TRBV11-2 | NA | TRBD2 | TRBJ2-7
TGCGCCAGCAGCCACCCAAGACGGGAGGGGTTCAATCAGCCCCAGCATTTT | CASSHPRREGFNQPQHF | 17 | TRBV4-1 | NA | NA | TRBJ1-5
TGTGCCAGCAGCTTAGGGGGCTCGGCGGGAGACGAGCAGTACTTC | CASSLGGSAGDEQYF | 15 | TRBV7-2 | few | TRBD2 | TRBJ2-7
TGTGCCTGGAGATCGCTGACTAGCGGATCCTACAATGAGCAGTTCTTC | CAWRSLTSGSYNEQFF | 16 | TRBV30 | NA | TRBD2 | TRBJ2-1
TGCGCCAGCAGCCAAGTCCCAGGACTAATCCAACAAGAGACCCAGTACTTC | CASSQVPGLIQQETQYF | 17 | TRBV4-1 | NA | NA | TRBJ2-5
TGTGCCAGCAGCCAAGATCGCTCCCAGGGCCAGTACTTC | CASSQDRSQGQYF | 13 | TRBV4-2 | NA | NA | TRBJ2-5
TGTGCCAGCAGTTACTCTCAGAACACCGGGGAGCTGTTTTTT | CASSYSQNTGELFF | 14 | TRBV6-5 | NA | NA | TRBJ2-2
TGTGCCAGCAGCTTAGAAAAGGTCAGGGCTGGAAACACCATATATTTT | CASSLEKVRAGNTIYF | 16 | TRBV7-6 | NA | NA | TRBJ1-3
TGTGCCTGGATCGCCCGACAGGGGTATGGCTACACCTTC | CAWIARQGYGYTF | 13 | TRBV30 | once | TRBD1 | TRBJ1-2
TGCGCCAGCAGCCTAAATCCTGCGGGAAACACCATATATTTT | CASSLNPAGNTIYF | 14 | TRBV5-1 | NA | NA | TRBJ1-3